This paragraph covers one T cell receptor beta chain sequence. The junction shows a germline mismatch at one end, possibly a read error. Tagging with unique molecular identifiers was applied to individual cDNA molecules. TCRdb itself ran the 5' RACE reads through MiXCR, one entry per CDR3 protein. The sample lists about 60,000 distinct CDR3 sequences, roughly an eighth occurring once. The data are from a study of early T cells in non-severe SARS-CoV-2 infection. Looking at the study overall: The chains were unpaired, and the sequenced material was bulk RNA from unsorted whole blood.

Germline V gene sequence: CDR1 KGHSH, CDR2 LQKENI. This CDR3 has 13 residues. The clonotype was recovered from an adult who was a healthcare worker with PCR-confirmed SARS-CoV-2 infection or an uninfected control (not recorded which). Sequenced sample: whole blood. This chain uses TRBV18 with TRBJ2-5; TRBD1 agrees at 7 bases. DNA of the CDR3: TGTGCCAGCTCCGGACAGGCGCAAGAGGCCCAGTACTTC. Its translation is CASSGQAQEAQYF.